This T cell receptor (beta chain) comes out of a study of graft-versus-host responses after intestinal transplantation. Study as a whole: The recipients all started with anti-thymocyte globulin induction and then took tacrolimus and steroids for around three years.

Produced via immunoSEQ multiplex PCR; TCRdb's table is partial and in-frame only. The sample includes around 8,800 clones, 27% of them seen just once. Findings and limits, study-wide: GvH clone levels peaked in circulation, and this peak was associated with early post-transplant HvG declines. Among recipient marrow samples, GvH clones were found; some appeared first in ileum or blood.

This clone turned up a few times. The authors combined roughly 200,000 CFSE-labeled responder cells with roughly 200,000 irradiated, violet-dye-labeled stimulator cells in plates. After the reaction, the investigators sorted the proliferating CFSE-low CD3+CD4+ and CD3+CD8+ responders. The junction had 0 bases not matched to a gene; V was cut back by 6 bases and J by 1 base. This CDR3 spans 15 amino acids. From germline, CDR1 is MNHNS and CDR2 SASEGT. Material: alloreactive CD8+ T cells from a mixed lymphocyte reaction culture, obtained before transplantation. Subset given: CFSE-low proliferating T cells sorted from approximately six-day pre-transplant mixed lymphocyte reaction (GvH or HvG direction). J is TRBJ2-3 and V is TRBV6-1, with 14 bases matching TRBD2. This sequence originates from a human patient who was an organ donor for intestinal transplantation. Written as DNA, the CDR3 is TGTGCCAGCAGGGGACTAGCGGGAGGCACAGATACGCAGTATTTT. Amino acid sequence: CASRGLAGGTDTQYF.